Below, 25 T cell receptor beta chains from the same sample are listed, as sequenced in a study of blood T cell repertoires in COVID-19. Some clones are missing from TCRdb's copy, which holds only in-frame ones; the method was immunoSEQ multiplex PCR. Among more than 65,000 clones, approximately 75% were seen once, and the ten largest hold roughly 6.5%. Specimen: peripheral blood. The origin of the receptors is a woman in her sixties or seventies with acute or convalescent COVID-19.

The chain recombines TRBV5-1 with TRBJ2-2, with 10 positions matching TRBD1. This CDR3 comprises 16 residues. CDR1 SGHRS and CDR2 YFSETQ come from the germline V gene. The trim removed 0 bases at V and 4 bases at J, leaving 3 bases unmatched. CDR3 protein: CASSLEGTGVTGELFF. CDR3 DNA: TGCGCCAGCAGCTTGGAGGGGACAGGGGTCACCGGGGAGCTGTTTTTT.

The genes are TRBV5-1 and TRBJ1-1; perhaps TRBD1 as D (6 bases). Trimming cost V 0 bases and J 1 base, with 10 bases left between them. Germline CDR1 reads SGHRS; CDR2 reads YFSETQ. CDR3 size: 15 residues. CDR3 in DNA: TGCGCCAGCAGCTTGGACCAGGGGACGAACACTGAAGCTTTCTTT. Its protein product is CASSLDQGTNTEAFF. Combining the CDR3 with reference TRBV5-1 and TRBJ1-1 gives the whole variable domain KAGVTQTPRYLIKTRGQQVTLSCSPISGHRSVSWYQQTPGQGLQFLFEYFSETQRNKGNFPGRFSGRQFSNSRSEMNVSTLELGDSALYLCASSLDQGTNTEAFFGQGTRLTVV.

This clone came up once. The gene calls are TRBV19 and TRBJ2-3; 8 bases agree with TRBD1. The germline gives CDR1 LNHDA, CDR2 SQIVND (reference sequence). The CDR3 runs to 17 residues. With V trimmed by 3 bases and J by 4 bases, 12 bases remained unmatched. CDR3 DNA sequence: TGTGCCAGTAGTATTAACCCGACAGGGGTTGTCGCAGATACGCAGTATTTT. Its translation: CASSINPTGVVADTQYF.

The chain uses TRBV28 and TRBJ1-2; tentatively, D is TRBD1 (6 bases). Per the germline V gene, CDR1 is MDHEN and CDR2 is SYDVKM. There are 13 residues in the CDR3. V shed 8 bases and J shed 2 bases, with 12 bases lying between them. The CDR3 nucleotides are TGTGCCAGCGGAGAAGGGGGAAACTATGGCTACACCTTC. It specifies CASGEGGNYGYTF.

The V call is TRBV7-6, the J call TRBJ2-7, with 11 bases aligning to TRBD1. The germline V gene has CDR1 SGHVS and CDR2 FNYEAQ. The CDR3 length is 15 residues. Trimming at V came to 5 bases and at J to 3 bases, leaving 6 bases not matched to a gene. Written as DNA, the CDR3 is TGTGCCAGCAGCGAGGACAGGGGGCCCATCTACGAGCAGTACTTC. Protein product: CASSEDRGPIYEQYF.

This chain connects TRBV4-1 to TRBJ1-2, with D unclear. Trimming pared 0 bases from V and 0 bases from J, leaving 8 bases between. Germline CDR1 and CDR2: MGHRA and YSYEKL. This CDR3 is 15 amino acids long. The CDR3 sequence is CASSQETVTNYGYTF. In DNA form, the CDR3 reads TGCGCCAGCAGCCAAGAAACAGTCACTAACTATGGCTACACCTTC.

Only one count was recorded for this clone. The V gene is TRBV19, the J gene TRBJ1-6, with 11 bases fitting TRBD1. J was trimmed by 11 bases and V by 6 bases; bases with no gene match: 9. The CDR3 has 15 amino acids. The V gene's germline CDR1 is LNHDA and CDR2 SQIVND (reference sequence). The CDR3 spells CASRSAGQGGTPLHF. CDR3 in DNA: TGTGCCAGTAGATCGGCGGGACAGGGGGGGACACCCCTCCACTTT.

The chain uses TRBV20-1 and TRBJ1-5, with a tentative D call TRBD1 (6 bases). Germline values: CDR1 DFQATT, CDR2 SNEGSKA (reference sequence). The CDR3 consists of 14 residues. With 3 bases removed from V and 0 bases from J, the gap between germline ends came to 9 bases. The CDR3 reads CSASRTASNQPQHF. The CDR3 nucleotides are TGCAGTGCTAGTCGGACAGCTAGCAATCAGCCCCAGCATTTT.

The rearrangement joins TRBV7-3 to TRBJ2-1, with 8 bases that match TRBD1. J gave up 9 bases and V 2 bases, and 3 bases lay outside the gene matches. The CDR3 contains 13 residues. Germline-derived CDR1 and CDR2 are SGHTA and FQGTGA. The CDR3 reads CASSLLTGGEQFF. CDR3 sequence (DNA): TGTGCCAGCAGCTTACTTACAGGGGGTGAGCAGTTCTTC.

This clone was detected only once. The V gene is TRBV6-5, the J gene TRBJ1-1; no clear D gene. Germline assignment: CDR1 MNHEY and CDR2 SVGAGI. The CDR3 runs to 12 residues. With 8 bases removed from V and 0 bases from J, the gap between germline ends came to 7 bases. DNA of the CDR3: TGTGCCAGCTTGTTTATGAACACTGAAGCTTTCTTT. This sequence encodes CASLFMNTEAFF.

The chain carries TRBV6-6 and TRBJ1-3, with a weak D call TRBD1 (5 bases). The CDR3 has 15 residues. Deletions cut 4 bases from V and 0 bases from J, with 10 bases between. CDR1 MNHNY and CDR2 SVGAGI come from the germline V gene (reference sequence). CDR3 sequence reads: CASSFRQTSGNTIYF. The CDR3 DNA is TGTGCCAGCAGTTTCCGACAGACCTCTGGAAACACCATATATTTT.

The gene calls are TRBV7-3 and TRBJ2-2; D not resolved. Deletions cut 5 bases from V and 4 bases from J, with 11 bases between. Looked up from germline, CDR1 is SGHTA and CDR2 is FQGTGA. There are 14 residues in the CDR3. This CDR3 reads CASSPPGGTGELFF. Here the CDR3 DNA reads TGTGCCAGCAGCCCCCCCGGCGGCACCGGGGAGCTGTTTTTT.

The chain combines TRBV19 with TRBJ2-1; 12 nucleotides match TRBD2. J lost 6 bases, V lost 5 bases, and 11 bases had no gene match. This CDR3 contains 17 residues. Germline V gene sequence: CDR1 LNHDA, CDR2 SQIVND (reference sequence). The CDR3 protein is CASSEVGTSGWGNEQFF. In DNA form, the CDR3 reads TGTGCCAGTAGTGAAGTTGGGACTAGCGGGTGGGGCAATGAGCAGTTCTTC. Full variable domain (outside the CDR3, taken from reference TRBV19 and TRBJ2-1): DGGITQSPKYLFRKEGQNVTLSCEQNLNHDAMYWYRQDPGQGLRLIYYSQIVNDFQKGDIAEGYSVSREKKESFPLTVTSAQKNPTAFYLCASSEVGTSGWGNEQFFGPGTRLTVL.

The V and J genes are TRBV6-2 or TRBV6-3 and TRBJ2-2; no clear D. The CDR3 runs 12 residues. Trimming removed 4 bases from V and 9 bases from J, with 9 bases in between. Germline CDR1 reads MNHEY; CDR2 reads SVGEGT. The DNA of the CDR3 is TGTGCCAGCAGTTTCCCAATCAGGGAGCTGTTTTTT. Translation: CASSFPIRELFF.

The rearrangement uses TRBV5-8 and TRBJ2-3, with a tentative D call TRBD1 (5 bases). CDR1 is SGHTS and CDR2 is YDEGEE in the germline V gene. CDR3 length: 16 amino acids. The V end lost 2 bases, the J end lost 6 bases, and 19 bases lay between the germline ends. The CDR3 DNA follows: TGTGCCAGCAGCTTTGAACTACGAGGAAAGGGGGATACGCAGTATTTT. Residues: CASSFELRGKGDTQYF.

The chain uses TRBV7-2 and TRBJ2-4; TRBD1 matches at 7 bases. V lost 5 bases, J lost 6 bases, and 10 bases stayed unmatched. The CDR3 contains 15 residues. Germline assignment: CDR1 SGHTA and CDR2 FQGNSA. The DNA of the CDR3 is TGTGCCAGCAGCCTAGATCCCCGACAGGGAAACATTCAGTACTTC. This sequence encodes CASSLDPRQGNIQYF.

The chain uses TRBV9 and TRBJ1-1; possible D gene TRBD1, 6 bases. The V end lost 2 bases, the J end lost 2 bases, and 13 bases lay between the germline ends. Germline V gene data show CDR1 as SGDLS and CDR2 as YYNGEE. The CDR3 has 15 residues. This CDR3 reads CASSVLGGGNTEAFF. CDR3 coding DNA: TGTGCCAGCAGCGTTCTGGGAGGGGGAAACACTGAAGCTTTCTTT.

V usage is TRBV5-6 and J usage is TRBJ2-7; tentative D call: TRBD2 (5 bases). Per the germline V gene, CDR1 is SGHDT and CDR2 is YYEEEE. The CDR3 runs 12 residues. V was shortened by 7 bases and J by 1 base, with 9 bases between the two germline ends. CDR3 sequence (DNA): TGTGCCAGCGGGAGAAATTCCTACGAGCAGTACTTC. Its protein product is CASGRNSYEQYF.

This rearrangement joins TRBV7-2 to TRBJ2-1; 12 nucleotides match TRBD2. CDR1 and CDR2 (germline): SGHTA, FQGNSA. This CDR3 region has 13 residues. V lost 10 bases, J lost 10 bases, and 8 bases stayed unmatched. CDR3 residues: CATSGGARAEQFF. CDR3 sequence (DNA): TGTGCCACTAGCGGGGGGGCGAGAGCCGAGCAGTTCTTC.

The chain couples TRBV6-5 to TRBJ1-3; TRBD1 matches 7 bases. Germline assignment: CDR1 MNHEY and CDR2 SVGAGI. The CDR3 is 15 amino acids. V shed 4 bases and J 4 bases; nucleotides not matched to a gene: 7. CDR3 sequence reads: CASSSQDRAGNTIYF. CDR3 coding DNA: TGTGCCAGCAGTTCACAAGACAGGGCCGGAAACACCATATATTTT.

The chain couples TRBV6-1 to TRBJ1-2; the match to TRBD1 covers 10 bases. V dropped 1 base and J dropped 5; count of bases not matched to a gene: 7. The length of the CDR3 is 16 residues. Germline values: CDR1 MNHNS, CDR2 SASEGT. Here the CDR3 DNA reads TGTGCCAGCAGTGAAGGGACAGGGGGTTTAGGTTATGGCTACACCTTC. It specifies CASSEGTGGLGYGYTF.

This clone was counted a few times. The chain employs TRBV5-1 and TRBJ2-3; weak D call: TRBD1 (5 bases). The V gene's germline CDR1 is SGHRS and CDR2 YFSETQ. Trimming cost V 6 bases and J 3 bases, with 17 bases left between them. The CDR3 is made up of 15 amino acids. CDR3: CASKQGEIGTDTQYF. As DNA, the CDR3 is TGCGCCAGCAAACAAGGGGAAATTGGGACAGATACGCAGTATTTT. Drawing the rest from reference TRBV5-1 and TRBJ2-3, the complete variable domain is KAGVTQTPRYLIKTRGQQVTLSCSPISGHRSVSWYQQTPGQGLQFLFEYFSETQRNKGNFPGRFSGRQFSNSRSEMNVSTLELGDSALYLCASKQGEIGTDTQYFGPGTRLTVL.

The gene calls are TRBV12-5 and TRBJ1-2; D remains unclear. Germline-derived CDR1 and CDR2 are LGHNT and FRNRAP. This CDR3 spans 11 amino acids. V was pared by 7 bases and J by 3 bases, with 6 bases between. The CDR3 protein is CASVLDYGYTF. CDR3 DNA sequence: TGTGCTAGTGTTCTAGACTATGGCTACACCTTC.

In its sample, this clone was seen a few times. The chain uses TRBV7-9 and TRBJ2-3; 10 bases line up with TRBD1. CDR1 is SEHNR and CDR2 is FQNEAQ in the germline V gene (reference sequence). Losses at the gene ends were 5 bases for V and 3 bases for J; bases not matched to a gene: 2. The CDR3 is 14 amino acids. The CDR3 sequence: CASSPGQGTDTQYF. The CDR3 nucleotides read TGTGCCAGCAGCCCGGGACAGGGGACAGATACGCAGTATTTT.

This clone has more than one count but fewer than ten. The chain is built from TRBV30 and TRBJ2-7, with TRBD1 matching over 7 bases. The CDR3 extends over 15 amino acids. V shed 6 bases and J 3 bases; nucleotides not matched to a gene: 14. The germline CDR1 and CDR2 sequences are GTSNPN and SVGIG (reference sequence). CDR3 sequence: CACPKHRDSLYEQYF. The CDR3, as DNA: TGTGCCTGCCCAAAACACCGGGACAGTCTCTACGAGCAGTACTTC.